This T cell receptor beta chain was retrieved from a study of T-cell memory formation after mild COVID-19 (dated by TCRdb to the early 2020s). Study-level background: TCR sequence clusters from the two donors were largely donor specific. Two young, previously healthy adult volunteers made up the cohort, one male and one female. In two donors, T-cell clones that expanded and contracted after mild COVID-19 were followed by sequencing TCRalpha and TCRbeta repertoires longitudinally. Overall study outcomes, separate from this receptor: Some responding clones were found in pre-infection memory, which suggests that pre-existing cross-reactive memory T cells took part in the SARS-CoV-2 response. Contracting CD4+ clones were located mainly in the CM and EM memory subsets, whereas CD8+ clones were found to be enriched in EMRA. The second-wave clones that peaked on day 37 were not confirmed to be SARS-CoV-2 specific. The study covered only a couple of mild cases, and larger cohorts including severe cases with pre-infection samples were considered necessary. Balanced CD4/CD8 phenotypes were observed for clones contracting from day 15 to 85, whereas a bias towards CD4+ was observed for a second wave of clones expanding from day 15 to 37.

For this clonotype: Its antigen remains unidentified. No qualities accompany the bases; no much larger clone lies one base away.

Sequences SGHNT (CDR1) and YENEEA (CDR2) are obtained from the germline V gene. From cysteine to phenylalanine, the CDR3 is 12 amino acids long. Here the CDR3 DNA is all that survives: 36 bases in frame from base 1. The junction shows trimming of 3 bases on V and 4 bases on J, plus 5 bases between the germline ends. Reads for this sample came from an Illumina NovaSeq 6000. TCRalpha and TCRbeta cDNA libraries were built by 5'RACE with constant-segment primers, adding sample barcodes and unique molecular identifiers. RNA was extracted from every sample with Trizol reagent. Library amplification was performed in two PCR steps, and a second sample barcode and Illumina TruSeq adapters were introduced in the second step. Libraries were sequenced on an Illumina NovaSeq with 2 x 150 bp paired-end reads. Under the source paper's analysis protocol: Reads were demultiplexed and collapsed into UMI-guided consensus sequences with migec v1.2.7. Using mixcr v2.1.11, UMI consensuses were aligned to TRA and TRB V and J templates and then assembled into clonotypes. A clonotype was counted as expanded or contracted only if both edgeR and NoisET called the change significant, with noise models trained on biological replicates. For edgeR calls, a false discovery rate-adjusted p below 0.01 and a log2 fold-change threshold of 1 were applied. As an exploratory analysis of dynamics, max-normalized trajectories of the 1000 most abundant clonotypes were examined by PCA with hierarchical clustering. Separately sequenced CD4+ and CD8+ repertoires were used to assign the CD4 or CD8 phenotype of responding clones. TCRdb reanalyzed the raw reads on its own, using fastp at Q25 for trimming and MiXCR for clone calling, and kept in-frame beta chains. Duplicate CDR3 protein sequences are folded into a single record with the most common DNA and genes. TCRdb assigned the V and J calls; the authors' analysis was not used. The sample table holds just over 60,000 distinct CDR3 sequences, of which roughly 9.9% were seen once. Together, the top ten hold 1.1% of the sample.

PBMCs were isolated by Ficoll-Paque density gradient centrifugation. The sequencing input was PBMCs or a T cell subset sorted from them (not recorded which). This receptor chain uses TRBV11-3 and TRBJ2-3, with the D gene not confidently named. This TCR came from a man between 18 and 35 years old who had mild COVID-19 (a few samples of this study predate the infection). The sample titles of this study are shuffled in the database, so cell type and time point are left out; the donor was told from shared clones. The nucleotide sequence reads TGTGCCAGCAGCTTTTATTCAGATACGCAGTATTTT. This sequence encodes CASSFYSDTQYF.